This is a list of T cell receptor beta chains from one sample in a study of memory CD4+ T cells and cytomegalovirus serostatus. Here immunoSEQ multiplex PCR was the method, and the copy in TCRdb shows in-frame clones only, minus some. The data show around 63,000 clones, 76% seen once. What was sequenced was memory CD4+ T cells from blood. The receptors come from an adult in good health and CMV-seropositive. CDR3s include the opening cysteine and the closing phenylalanine or tryptophan. The D gene is left open where the match is weak. The listing skips clone size in some rows; elsewhere it reads once, few, many or a size class.

NA TRBJ1-2 NA TRBV7-2 TGTGCCAGCAGCCTACTCGTCGGGGGCTACACCTTC CASSLLVGGYTF
NA TRBJ1-1 NA TRBV19 TGTGCCAGTAGTACCCAGAAGAACACTGAAGCTTTCTTT CASSTQKNTEAFF
NA TRBJ2-1 TRBD1 TRBV5-1 TGCGCCAGCAGCTGGGACAGGGCCAATGAGCAGTTCTTC CASSWDRANEQFF
few TRBJ2-1 NA TRBV25-1 TGTGCCAGCAGTGAAGTTTTCGGTGAGCAGTTCTTC CASSEVFGEQFF
NA TRBJ1-2 NA TRBV29-1 TGCAGCGTTGTGACGGGAGGATCTGGGGGCTACACCTTC CSVVTGGSGGYTF
NA TRBJ2-1 TRBD1 TRBV7-3 TGTGCCAGCTCATCTGGACAGGGGAACAATGAGCAGTTCTTC CASSSGQGNNEQFF
NA TRBJ2-5 NA TRBV28 TGTGCCAGCAGTTCCCCGGGGGGCATGGGAGAGACCCAGTACTTC CASSSPGGMGETQYF
NA TRBJ1-4 NA TRBV13 TGTGCCAGCAGCTTAGGGGCAACTAATGAAAAACTGTTTTTT CASSLGATNEKLFF
few TRBJ2-1 TRBD2 TRBV28 TGTGCCAGCAGGACTAGCGGGAGGAGGAATGAGCAGTTCTTC CASRTSGRRNEQFF
NA TRBJ1-3 NA TRBV19 TGTGCCAGTAGTATACGCTCCGCACAGTCGGGAAACACCATATATTTT CASSIRSAQSGNTIYF
few TRBJ2-5 NA TRBV5-1 TGCGCCAGCAGCTTGGCCCGCCAGGGGATGGAGACCCAGTACTTC CASSLARQGMETQYF
NA TRBJ2-5 NA TRBV18 TGTGCCAGCTCACCAAATCAAGAGACCCAGTACTTC CASSPNQETQYF
NA TRBJ2-5 NA TRBV5-6 TGTGCCAGCAGCCCCACCCTGCCTAGTGAGGGGGAGACCCAGTACTTC CASSPTLPSEGETQYF
NA TRBJ1-6 TRBD1 TRBV25-1 TGTGCCAGCAGTGGGGGGGGACAGGTCTATAATTCACCCCTCCACTTT CASSGGGQVYNSPLHF
once TRBJ2-5 NA TRBV27 TGTGCCAGCGCCGTAACACAGGCCAAAGAGACCCAGTACTTC CASAVTQAKETQYF
NA TRBJ2-7 NA TRBV15 TGTGCCACCAGCAGAGATCAGATGGCCTTCGAGCAGTACTTC CATSRDQMAFEQYF
NA TRBJ1-2 TRBD1 TRBV9 TGTGCCAGCAGCCCAGACGCGGGACAGGGGTATAACTATGGCTACACCTTC CASSPDAGQGYNYGYTF